Listed here is a single TCR beta chain. Post-ART PBMC samples numbered at least two per donor, and pre-ART ones at least one. This specimen comes from a study of long-term antiretroviral therapy in people with HIV. Survey-level immunoSEQ v3.0 assays were run. Sequencing was performed with immunoSEQ multiplex PCR; in TCRdb, only in-frame clones are kept and a portion is missing. The sample holds 30,000 to 40,000 clones; around 75% are singletons and the top ten take roughly 4.9%. V dropped 1 base and J dropped 6 bases, with 10 bases sitting between them. Germline CDR1 and CDR2: MNHNS and SASEGT. The CDR3 sequence is 14 residues long.

The origin of this receptor is a young man with HIV. The source was unsorted PBMCs, collected 1.5 years after starting antiretroviral therapy. The chain carries TRBV6-1 and TRBJ1-5; D unresolved. This CDR3 reads CASSEGIWGQPQHF. The CDR3 DNA reads as TGTGCCAGCAGTGAAGGGATCTGGGGTCAGCCCCAGCATTTT.